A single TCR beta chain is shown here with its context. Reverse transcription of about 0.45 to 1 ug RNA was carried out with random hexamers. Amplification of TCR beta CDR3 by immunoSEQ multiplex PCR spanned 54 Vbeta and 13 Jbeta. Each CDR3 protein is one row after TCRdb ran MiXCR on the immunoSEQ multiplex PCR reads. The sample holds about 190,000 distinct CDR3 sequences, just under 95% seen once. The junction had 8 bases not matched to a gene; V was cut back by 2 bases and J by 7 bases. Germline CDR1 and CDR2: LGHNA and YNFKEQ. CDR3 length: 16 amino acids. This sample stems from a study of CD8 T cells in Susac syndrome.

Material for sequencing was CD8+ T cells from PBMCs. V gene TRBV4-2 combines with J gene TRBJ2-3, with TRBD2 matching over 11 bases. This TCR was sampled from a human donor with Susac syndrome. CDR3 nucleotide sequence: TGTGCCAGCAGCCAACGTAGCGGGGGGGCCATAAATACGCAGTATTTT. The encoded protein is CASSQRSGGAINTQYF.